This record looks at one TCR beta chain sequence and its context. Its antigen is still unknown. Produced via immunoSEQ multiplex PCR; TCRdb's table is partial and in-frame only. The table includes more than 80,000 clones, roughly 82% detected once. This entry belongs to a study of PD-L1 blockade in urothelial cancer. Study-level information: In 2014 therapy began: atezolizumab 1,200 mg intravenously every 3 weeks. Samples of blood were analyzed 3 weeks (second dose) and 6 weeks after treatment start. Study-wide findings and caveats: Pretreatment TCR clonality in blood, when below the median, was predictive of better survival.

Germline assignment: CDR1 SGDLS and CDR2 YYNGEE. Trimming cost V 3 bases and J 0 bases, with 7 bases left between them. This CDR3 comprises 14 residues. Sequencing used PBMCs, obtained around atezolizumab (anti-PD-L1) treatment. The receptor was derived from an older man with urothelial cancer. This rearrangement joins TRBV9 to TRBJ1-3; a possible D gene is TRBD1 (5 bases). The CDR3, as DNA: TGTGCCAGCAGCGGACAGCACTCTGGAAACACCATATATTTT. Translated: CASSGQHSGNTIYF.